This T cell receptor beta chain was recovered during a study of T cells after yellow fever vaccination. The J segment lost 4 bases and the V segment lost 7 bases, leaving 6 bases of the junction unmatched. The CDR3 is made up of 14 amino acids. Study conclusions and caveats: Primary-vaccination clones mostly resurfaced post-booster (96% CD4, roughly 90% CD8).

TCRdb redid the calling of the 5' RACE reads with MiXCR, one entry per CDR3 protein. The sample holds a few hundred thousand distinct CDR3 sequences; about 6.9% are singletons and the top ten take about a sixth. A few counts support this clonotype. The antigen remains undetermined. This TCR was sampled from a man younger than 35 who received the YFV17D yellow fever vaccine. The specimen was PBMCs, collected roughly 47 days after the first yellow fever vaccination. This sequence joins TRBV12-3 or TRBV12-4 and TRBJ2-5; 10 bases match TRBD2. The CDR3 region is CASTSSGGRETQYF. In DNA, the CDR3 is TGTGCCAGCACCAGTAGCGGGGGGAGAGAGACCCAGTACTTC.